Following are 18 T cell receptor beta chains from one sample sequenced in a study of vaccination and CD4 T cells after COVID-19. Sequenced with the Oncomine TCR Beta short-read assay was DNA taken from cultured CD4+ T cells. MiXCR, run by TCRdb on the PCR reads, gives a single entry per CDR3 protein. This sample has 20,000 to 25,000 distinct CDR3 sequences, with around 39% found just once. The time point: late sampling 161 to 241 days after vaccination in three convalescent patients. Treatment meaning: approximately 9-day PBMC culture with coronavirus spike peptide pools or control peptides (ViraFEST assay). No antigen is known for these receptors. The sample in question was CD4+ T cells from blood, cultured in vitro, obtained about 7 months after SARS-CoV-2 vaccination. The receptors derive from a human donor who had recovered from COVID-19.

This clonotype was picked up a small number of times. This rearrangement joins TRBV6-1 to TRBJ2-5; D unresolved. V lost 1 base, J lost 1 base, and 13 bases lay in between. Germline V lookup: CDR1 MNHNS, CDR2 SASEGT. CDR3 length equals 16 residues. The CDR3 is CASSEGTVPFQETQYF. CDR3 nucleotides: TGTGCCAGCAGTGAAGGAACAGTCCCTTTCCAAGAGACCCAGTACTTC.

This clonotype came up a few times. V usage is TRBV20-1 and J usage is TRBJ2-7, with D uncertain. Per the germline V gene, CDR1 is DFQATT and CDR2 is SNEGSKA (reference sequence). V lost 3 bases to trimming and J lost 10 bases, with 19 bases between them. The CDR3 has 13 amino acids. CDR3 coding DNA: TGCAGTGCTAGTCAGGATATCACTCTGTCCCAGTACTTC. Amino acids: CSASQDITLSQYF.

This chain's CDR3 is CALSNFSGANVLTF. CDR3 bases: TGTGCGCTGAGCAACTTTTCTGGGGCCAACGTCCTGACTTTC. This sequence joins TRBV21-1 and TRBJ2-6. TRBV21-1 is a pseudogene locus. CDR3 length equals 14 residues.

This clonotype was seen just once. The chain is built from TRBV7-2 and TRBJ2-2; possible D gene TRBD2, 6 bases. Per the germline V gene, CDR1 is SGHTA and CDR2 is FQGNSA. V was cut by 5 bases and J by 7 bases, with 14 bases left in between. The CDR3 has 14 amino acids. The CDR3 reads CASSPSRENGELFF. Written as DNA, the CDR3 is TGTGCCAGCAGCCCCTCCCGGGAGAACGGGGAGCTGTTTTTT. The entire variable domain, with the rest obtained from reference TRBV7-2 and TRBJ2-2, is as follows: GAGVSQSPSNKVTEKGKDVELRCDPISGHTALYWYRQSLGQGLEFLIYFQGNSAPDKSGLPSDRFSAERTGGSVSTLTIQRTQQEDSAVYLCASSPSRENGELFFGEGSRLTVL.

The gene calls are TRBV28 and TRBJ2-2, with 7 nucleotides matching TRBD2. Germline trimming cut 6 bases from V and 4 bases from J; bases unmatched to any gene: 8. CDR3 length equals 15 residues. Germline V gene lookup returns CDR1 MDHEN and CDR2 SYDVKM. The CDR3 loop reads CASSRGGGGTGELFF. The CDR3 coding sequence is TGTGCCAGCAGCCGGGGCGGCGGGGGCACCGGGGAGCTGTTTTTT. Variable domain in full (rest from reference TRBV28 and TRBJ2-2): DVKVTQSSRYLVKRTGEKVFLECVQDMDHENMFWYRQDPGLGLRLIYFSYDVKMKEKGDIPEGYSVSREKKERFSLILESASTNQTSMYLCASSRGGGGTGELFFGEGSRLTVL.

V gene TRBV6-5 combines with J gene TRBJ2-3; the D is unclear. Trimming removed 4 bases at V and 0 bases at J, with 8 bases between. CDR1 is MNHEY and CDR2 is SVGAGI in the germline V gene. The CDR3 has 14 amino acids. The CDR3 is CASSLDSSTDTQYF. The DNA of the CDR3 is TGTGCCAGCAGTTTAGACTCTAGCACAGATACGCAGTATTTT.

This clonotype was detected a few times. The chain carries TRBV20-1 and TRBJ1-1; D unclear. V was cut by 2 bases and J by 7 bases, with 8 bases left in between. This CDR3 is 11 amino acids long. Germline loops: CDR1 DFQATT, CDR2 SNEGSKA (reference sequence). CDR3 nucleotide sequence: TGCAGTGCTAGATCTCACATTGAAGCTTTCTTT. Residues: CSARSHIEAFF.

This clonotype was detected once. This rearrangement joins TRBV7-6 to TRBJ2-1; 9 bases map to TRBD2. J was trimmed by 4 bases and V by 1 base; bases with no gene match: 11. CDR1 SGHVS and CDR2 FNYEAQ come from the germline V gene. The CDR3 loop spans 18 amino acids. CDR3 sequence reads: CASSLEPISGSEYNEQFF. CDR3 DNA: TGTGCCAGCAGCTTAGAGCCGATTAGCGGGAGTGAATACAATGAGCAGTTCTTC.

This clonotype was seen a few times. The CDR3 sequence is CSAPGYNSPLHF. The CDR3 coding sequence is TGCAGTGCTCCGGGATATAATTCACCCCTCCACTTT. The genes are TRBV20-1 and TRBJ1-6; D unresolved. Germline values: CDR1 DFQATT, CDR2 SNEGSKA (reference sequence). The CDR3 runs to 12 residues. Trimming took off 5 bases at V and 4 bases at J, with 6 bases between the two ends.

The chain links TRBV28 to TRBJ1-2; TRBD1 aligns across 7 bases. The germline V gene has CDR1 MDHEN and CDR2 SYDVKM. V shed 5 bases, J shed 3 bases, and the junction held 3 bases outside the gene matches. The length of the CDR3 is 13 residues. CDR3 protein: CASSEGTDYGYTF. CDR3 DNA sequence: TGTGCCAGCAGTGAAGGGACAGACTATGGCTACACCTTC.

This rearrangement joins TRBV20-1 to TRBJ2-1; 10 bases align to TRBD2. V shed 2 bases, J shed 3 bases, and the junction held 13 bases outside the gene matches. CDR1 is DFQATT, CDR2 SNEGSKA, per germline (reference sequence). The CDR3 runs 18 residues. The CDR3 bases are TGCAGTGCTAGAACCGGGACTAGCGAATACGGGGTCTACAATGAGCAGTTCTTC. Residues: CSARTGTSEYGVYNEQFF.

The rearrangement uses TRBV19 and TRBJ1-5; D is undetermined. V lost 3 bases and J 6 bases, leaving 9 bases between the germline ends. This CDR3 spans 13 amino acids. From germline, CDR1 is LNHDA and CDR2 SQIVND (reference sequence). The CDR3 nucleotides are TGTGCCAGTAGTATTGGGCGCGGTCAGCCCCAGCATTTT. It encodes CASSIGRGQPQHF.

A few counts support this clonotype. The chain combines TRBV24-1 with TRBJ2-2; TRBD1 is a possible D gene (7 bases). The CDR3 is 14 residues long. CDR1 is KGHDR and CDR2 is SFDVKD in the germline V gene. V lost 9 bases and J 0 bases, leaving 10 bases between the germline ends. The CDR3 region is CATQGGPNTGELFF. In nucleotides, the CDR3 is TGTGCCACCCAGGGGGGCCCGAACACCGGGGAGCTGTTTTTT.

The sample holds a few counts of this clonotype. The genes are TRBV20-1 and TRBJ1-6, with TRBD1 identical over 7 bases. This CDR3 is 15 amino acids long. Germline V gene lookup returns CDR1 DFQATT and CDR2 SNEGSKA (reference sequence). V was clipped by 1 base and J by 5 bases; unmatched bases: 5. The CDR3, as DNA: TGCAGTGCTAGAGCGTCCGGGACAGATAATTCACCCCTCCACTTT. Its translation is CSARASGTDNSPLHF.

The chain employs TRBV6-1 and TRBJ2-1; the match to TRBD2 covers 9 bases. Germline-derived CDR1 and CDR2 are MNHNS and SASEGT. The V and J ends lost 4 bases and 2 bases, in that order; junction bases with no gene match: 3. The CDR3 has 15 amino acids. CDR3 bases: TGTGCCAGCAGTGGACTAGCGGTAACCTACAATGAGCAGTTCTTC. Amino acid sequence: CASSGLAVTYNEQFF.

This clonotype was counted only a few times. The chain has TRBV7-3 and TRBJ2-1; tentative D call: TRBD2 (6 bases). Trimming pared 1 base from V and 8 bases from J, leaving 18 bases between. Germline V CDR1 and CDR2: SGHTA, FQGTGA. The CDR3 totals 16 residues. The CDR3 coding sequence is TGTGCCAGCAGCTTAATGGGGCCGGGAGCGTCTGATGAGCAGTTCTTC. It is translated as CASSLMGPGASDEQFF.

This chain uses TRBV28 with TRBJ2-5, with no clear D. CDR1 and CDR2 from the germline V gene are MDHEN and SYDVKM. Trimming removed 5 bases from V and 5 bases from J, with 9 bases in between. The CDR3 runs 12 residues. The chain's CDR3 is CASSGPKETQYF. CDR3 DNA: TGTGCCAGCAGTGGCCCGAAGGAGACCCAGTACTTC.

With respect to this clonotype: Given the absence of the conserved phenylalanine or tryptophan at the CDR3 end, a read error is likely. This chain links TRBV20-1 with TRBJ2-7; D is possibly TRBD1 (6 bases). CDR3 length equals 12 residues. V shed 5 bases and J shed 2 bases, with 10 bases lying between them. Germline CDR1 DFQATT, CDR2 SNEGSKA (reference sequence). The CDR3 here is CSAGGTPYEQYS. CDR3 nucleotides: TGCAGTGCTGGTGGGACACCCTACGAGCAGTACTCC.